This T cell receptor beta chain was sequenced in a study of blood T cell repertoires in COVID-19. About the study: Some COVID-19 samples were acute and others convalescent; all came from the United States, Italy and Spain.

Authors' processing steps: Estimates of nucleated cell counts were drawn from the amplification of reference gene primers. Data came from immunoSEQ multiplex PCR; TCRdb stores just in-frame clones and leaves some out. V, J and clone size derive from that table, while D and trimming were established from the DNA sequence. In the table there are roughly 230,000 clones, 65% to 85% of which are singletons. Germline CDR1 reads LNHDA; CDR2 reads SQIVND (reference sequence). There are 12 residues in the CDR3. V was shortened by 5 bases and J by 13 bases, with 14 bases between the two germline ends. The chain uses TRBV19 and TRBJ1-4, with a weak D call TRBD1 (5 bases). This receptor was obtained from a middle-aged man with active or convalescent COVID-19. The sample was peripheral blood. CDR3 residues: CASSVQQERLFF. CDR3 bases: TGTGCCAGTAGTGTACAACAGGAGCGACTGTTTTTT.